The 5 T cell receptor beta chains below come from one sample, sequenced in a study of blood T cells in healthy people across ages. Combining a sample-barcoded 5' primer with a J-beta primer mix, a second PCR ran for 7 to 11 cycles. TCRdb itself ran the 5' RACE reads through MiXCR, one entry per CDR3 protein. The sample lists about 510,000 distinct CDR3 sequences, 27% occurring once. Another study also made use of these data, one on T cells of mothers and their children.

What was sequenced was blood. The receptors come from a boy aged 2-15 years in good health.

V and J are TRBV7-9 and TRBJ2-2; 10 bases fit TRBD2. The germline V gene encodes CDR1 SEHNR and CDR2 FQNEAQ (reference sequence). The CDR3 loop spans 16 amino acids. With 5 bases clipped from V and 4 bases from J, the junction kept 7 bases outside the gene matches. The DNA for the CDR3 is TGTGCCAGCAGCCATTCTAGCGGGAGAGGCACCGGGGAGCTGTTTTTT. It encodes CASSHSSGRGTGELFF.

This clonotype was seen more than once but under ten times. The chain joins TRBV3-1 to TRBJ1-1; 9 bases align to TRBD1. The germline V gene encodes CDR1 LGHDT and CDR2 YNNKEL (reference sequence). V lost 6 bases and J lost 4; bases outside the gene matches: 9. The CDR3 sequence is 15 residues long. DNA for the CDR3: TGTGCCAGCAGGGCTTTGACAGGGGGAGTCACTGAAGCTTTCTTT. Translated, it gives CASRALTGGVTEAFF. The full variable domain, in which reference TRBV3-1 and TRBJ1-1 provide the parts outside the CDR3, is DTAVSQTPKYLVTQMGNDKSIKCEQNLGHDTMYWYKQDSKKFLKIMFSYNNKELIINETVPNRFSPKSPDKAHLNLHINSLELGDSAVYFCASRALTGGVTEAFFGQGTRLTVV.

This clonotype was observed a handful of times. The chain links TRBV7-2 to TRBJ1-4; D perhaps matches TRBD1 (5 bases). CDR1 SGHTA and CDR2 FQGNSA come from the germline V gene. This CDR3 is built from 13 residues. Trimming pared 8 bases from V and 8 bases from J, leaving 15 bases between. CDR3 region: CASSTLGDEKLFF. The DNA of the CDR3 is TGTGCCAGCTCGACCCTGGGGGACGAAAAACTGTTTTTT.

The chain links TRBV7-2 to TRBJ2-7, with a possible D match to TRBD1 (5 bases). The CDR3 consists of 12 residues. V gave up 4 bases and J gave up 4 bases, with 8 bases separating them. The germline CDR1 and CDR2 sequences are SGHTA and FQGNSA. The CDR3 spells CASSSRQYEQYF. The CDR3 region has the DNA TGTGCCAGCAGCTCGAGACAGTACGAGCAGTACTTC.

With respect to this clonotype: Possible read error: a much larger clone is one base away. The chain employs TRBV20-1 and TRBJ2-4; tentatively, D is TRBD1 or TRBD2 (5 bases each). V gave up 5 bases and J gave up 6 bases, with 8 bases separating them. The CDR3 sequence is 11 residues long. CDR1 is DFQATT, CDR2 SNEGSKA, per germline (reference sequence). CDR3: CSASGTNIQYF. DNA of the CDR3: TGCAGTGCTTCCGGGACAAACATTCAGTACTTC.